These 18 T cell receptor beta chains were all obtained from the same sample, sequenced in a study of T cells in Graves' hyperthyroidism and ophthalmopathy. RNA transcripts provided the source from which TCR beta CDR3 regions were amplified. The TCR CDR3 first-round RT-PCR relied on the HTBI primer set. TCRdb analysed the multiplex PCR reads with MiXCR anew, one entry per CDR3 protein. The sample yields about 500,000 distinct CDR3 sequences, 40% to 50% seen once. Material: peripheral blood or thyroid tissue (not recorded which). The receptors stem from an adult woman with Graves' disease, either hyperthyroidism or ophthalmopathy (not recorded which).

This clonotype was counted many times. The rearrangement uses TRBV20-1 and TRBJ2-2, with D perhaps assigned TRBD1 or TRBD2 (6 bases each). The V and J ends lost 6 bases and 0 bases respectively, with 11 bases between them. The CDR3 is 14 amino acids. CDR1 and CDR2 (germline): DFQATT, SNEGSKA (reference sequence). DNA for the CDR3: TGCAGTGCCCTGGAGGGGGCGAACACCGGGGAGCTGTTTTTT. This gives the protein CSALEGANTGELFF.

V usage is TRBV4-1 and J usage is TRBJ2-5; 7 nucleotides agree with TRBD2. The V gene end was trimmed by 1 base and the J gene end by 4 bases; junction bases not matched to a gene: 6. Germline lookup yields CDR1 MGHRA and CDR2 YSYEKL. The CDR3 spans 15 residues. CDR3 DNA: TGCGCCAGCAGCCAAGTTGGGCGGGGGAGAGAGACCCAGTACTTC. Protein product: CASSQVGRGRETQYF.

V and J are TRBV7-9 and TRBJ2-7, with 12 bases fitting TRBD2. The CDR3 consists of 16 residues. Germline CDR1 reads SEHNR; CDR2 reads FQNEAQ (reference sequence). After removal of 0 bases from V and 1 base from J, the junction contained 1 base not matched to a gene. CDR3 DNA sequence: TGTGCCAGCAGCTTAGCGACTAGCGGGAGATCCTACGAGCAGTACTTC. Translated: CASSLATSGRSYEQYF.

At least ten counts were recorded for this clonotype. CDR3 sequence: CASSPPRGATYEQYF. CDR3 in DNA: TGTGCCAGCAGCCCACCTCGGGGGGCTACCTACGAGCAGTACTTC. V gene TRBV4-2 combines with J gene TRBJ2-7, with D possibly being TRBD2 (7 bases). The germline CDR1 and CDR2 sequences are LGHNA and YNFKEQ. Trimming removed 4 bases from V and 2 bases from J, with 15 bases in between. This CDR3 is built from 15 residues.

The chain is built from TRBV2 and TRBJ1-2, with D tentatively TRBD1 (5 bases). CDR3 length: 12 amino acids. Germline loops: CDR1 SNHLY, CDR2 FYNNEI. Trimming took 7 bases from V and 6 from J, leaving 12 bases between them. CDR3 sequence reads: CASMGGDDGYTF. DNA for the CDR3: TGTGCCAGCATGGGCGGGGACGATGGCTACACCTTC.

This clonotype turned up a few times. One end of the junction is discordant with germline, which a read error may explain. V and J are TRBV6-6 and TRBJ2-7; 11 bases match TRBD2. The CDR3 covers 15 residues. The germline V gene has CDR1 MNHNY and CDR2 SVGAGI (reference sequence). CDR3 sequence (DNA): TGTGCCATCAGTGAGGGACTAGCGGCTACCTACGAGCAGTACTTC. Protein sequence: CAISEGLAATYEQYF.

About this clonotype: This may arise from a read error, as a much more abundant clone is one base away. This chain joins TRBV7-9 and TRBJ2-7, with D possibly being TRBD2 (7 bases). The germline V and J ends were trimmed by 5 bases and 2 bases, with 13 bases remaining between them. This CDR3 has 14 residues. Germline assignment: CDR1 SEHNR and CDR2 FQNEAQ (reference sequence). The DNA of the CDR3 is TGTGCCAGCAGCCGTGGGGGGGCTACCTACGAGCAGTACTTC. The encoded protein is CASSRGGATYEQYF.

The CDR3 sequence: CASNKLGGNQPQHF. As DNA, the CDR3 is TGTGCCAGCAACAAACTGGGGGGCAATCAGCCCCAGCATTTT. V is TRBV7-9 and J is TRBJ1-5; D is perhaps TRBD1 (5 bases). V lost 7 bases and J 2 bases, leaving 12 bases between the germline ends. This CDR3 is built from 14 residues. From germline, CDR1 is SEHNR and CDR2 FQNEAQ (reference sequence).

This clonotype has at least ten counts. The V call is TRBV11-2, the J call TRBJ2-5; 7 bases match TRBD1. Germline values: CDR1 SGHAT, CDR2 FQNNGV. J was trimmed by 1 base and V by 4 bases; bases with no gene match: 6. This CDR3 spans 15 amino acids. The CDR3 region is CASSSKGGLQETQYF. The CDR3 DNA follows: TGTGCCAGCAGCTCCAAAGGGGGCCTCCAAGAGACCCAGTACTTC.

V usage is TRBV25-1 and J usage is TRBJ1-2; D gene uncertain. Trimming stripped 1 base from V and 2 bases from J, with 8 bases between. CDR3 length equals 14 residues. Germline assignment: CDR1 MGHDK and CDR2 SYGVNS. The DNA of the CDR3 is TGTGCCAGCAGTGAATTGGGCCAGAACTATGGCTACACCTTC. Its protein product is CASSELGQNYGYTF.

The CDR3, as DNA: TGTGCCAGCAGCTTTGGACTAGCGATTTCCCCAGAAGGGGCGAACACCGGGGAGCTGTTTTTT. Encoded protein: CASSFGLAISPEGANTGELFF. The genes are TRBV7-8 and TRBJ2-2, with 9 bases aligning to TRBD2. This CDR3 is 21 amino acids long. Trimming took 3 bases from V and 0 from J; bases not matched to a gene: 17. Germline assignment: CDR1 SGHVS and CDR2 FQNEAQ.

The table lists this clonotype with many counts. The chain joins TRBV29-1 to TRBJ2-5; D gene uncertain. V dropped 4 bases and J dropped 1 base, with 10 bases sitting between them. The CDR3 runs 13 residues. CDR1 and CDR2 from the germline V gene are SQVTM and ANQGSEA. The CDR3 nucleotides are TGCAGCGTTGGATGGTCAGTCCAAGAGACCCAGTACTTC. The encoded protein is CSVGWSVQETQYF.

V is TRBV10-3 and J is TRBJ1-6; no firm D call. Trimming left V 0 bases short and J 8 bases short, with 11 bases between. CDR1 is ENHRY, CDR2 SYGVKD, per germline. The CDR3 consists of 15 residues. The CDR3 sequence is CAISESGLGHSPLHF. In DNA form, the CDR3 reads TGTGCCATCAGTGAGTCCGGGTTAGGACATTCACCCCTCCACTTT.

This clonotype was seen just once. The gene calls are TRBV7-2 and TRBJ1-5, with D hard to call. Germline values: CDR1 SGHTA, CDR2 FQGNSA. The CDR3 has 15 residues. Trimming cost V 1 base and J 6 bases, with 13 bases left between them. CDR3 sequence: CASSLDPGRSQPQHF. CDR3 in DNA: TGTGCCAGCAGCTTAGACCCGGGTCGGAGTCAGCCCCAGCATTTT.

The gene calls are TRBV10-2 and TRBJ2-7, with D perhaps TRBD2 (6 bases). The J call could be wrong; TRBJ2-5 is a better fit for the DNA end. CDR1 WSHSY and CDR2 SAAADI come from the germline V gene. This CDR3 is 13 amino acids long. CDR3 nucleotides: TGCGCCAGCGGCCGGGACTTCCAAGAGACCCAGTACTTC. Its protein product is CASGRDFQETQYF.

This clonotype came up many times. The V gene is TRBV29-1, the J gene TRBJ2-5; unclear D gene. The CDR3 length is 9 residues. Trimming removed 4 bases from V and 5 bases from J, with 2 bases in between. Per the germline V gene, CDR1 is SQVTM and CDR2 is ANQGSEA. The CDR3 is CSVAETQYF. The CDR3 bases are TGCAGCGTTGCCGAGACCCAGTACTTC.

This clonotype was seen ten or more times. This chain joins TRBV12-3 or TRBV12-4 and TRBJ1-1, with D perhaps TRBD1 (5 bases). The CDR3 contains 14 residues. V lost 3 bases, J lost 4 bases, and 12 bases lay in between. The CDR3 DNA is TGTGCCAGCAGTTTCGGTGGGGACCCCACTGAAGCTTTCTTT. Translation gives CASSFGGDPTEAFF.

The CDR3 region is CSLGGRIGEQYF. As DNA, the CDR3 is TGCAGCTTAGGCGGGAGGATTGGCGAGCAGTACTTC. The chain couples TRBV29-1 to TRBJ2-7; 8 bases map to TRBD2. The CDR3 is 12 amino acids. The ends lost 8 bases at V and 6 bases at J; junction bases unmatched: 9. The V gene's germline CDR1 is SQVTM and CDR2 ANQGSEA.